The 6 T cell receptor beta chains presented below share a single source sample, sequenced in a study of blood T cell repertoires in COVID-19. TCRdb's table, derived via immunoSEQ multiplex PCR, lists solely in-frame clones and lacks some. The sample yields approximately 350,000 clones, 75% to 90% seen once. The material sequenced was peripheral blood. The source is a woman aged 50 to 60 with COVID-19, enrolled during active disease.

V usage is TRBV5-1 and J usage is TRBJ2-3; 10 bases fit TRBD2. The CDR3 length is 15 residues. The V and J ends lost 3 bases and 3 bases, in that order; junction bases with no gene match: 4. Looked up from germline, CDR1 is SGHRS and CDR2 is YFSETQ. As DNA, the CDR3 is TGCGCCAGCAGCTCAGGACTAGCGGCAACAGATACGCAGTATTTT. It is translated as CASSSGLAATDTQYF.

The V call is TRBV3-1 (or the pseudogene TRBV3-2), the J call TRBJ1-1, with 7 bases aligning to TRBD1. This CDR3 comprises 15 residues. Trimming removed 4 bases from V and 0 bases from J; junction bases left unmatched: 5. Germline V gene lookup returns CDR1 LGHDT and CDR2 YNNKEL (reference sequence). For the CDR3, the DNA is TGTGCCAGCAGCCCAACAGGGGAAATGAACACTGAAGCTTTCTTT. Its translation: CASSPTGEMNTEAFF.

This chain uses TRBV7-6 with TRBJ2-7, with D perhaps TRBD2 (5 bases). CDR3 length: 16 amino acids. Per the germline V gene, CDR1 is SGHVS and CDR2 is FNYEAQ. V shed 4 bases and J shed 7 bases, with 23 bases lying between them. As DNA, the CDR3 is TGTGCCAGCAGCTGGCGGGTGGTTCCCCCCCTTGGGGAGCAGTACTTC. Its translation: CASSWRVVPPLGEQYF.

In this sample, this clone turned up once. The rearrangement uses TRBV5-1 and TRBJ2-2; 9 bases agree with TRBD2. CDR1 and CDR2 (germline): SGHRS, YFSETQ. There are 17 residues in the CDR3. The V segment lost 0 bases and the J segment 5 bases; nucleotides outside the gene matches: 8. The CDR3 DNA is TGCGCCAGCAGCTTGGAGGGTAGCGGGAGAGGGACCGGGGAGCTGTTTTTT. Translating it yields CASSLEGSGRGTGELFF.

The chain uses TRBV5-1 and TRBJ1-1; TRBD1 aligns across 8 bases. CDR3 size: 18 residues. Germline V gives CDR1 SGHRS, CDR2 YFSETQ. J lost 1 base, V lost 4 bases, and 15 bases had no gene match. The CDR3 loop reads CASSVQGGGYVTNTEAFF. The CDR3, as DNA: TGCGCCAGCAGCGTACAGGGGGGCGGGTATGTTACGAACACTGAAGCTTTCTTT. Supplemented by reference TRBV5-1 and TRBJ1-1, the full variable domain reads KAGVTQTPRYLIKTRGQQVTLSCSPISGHRSVSWYQQTPGQGLQFLFEYFSETQRNKGNFPGRFSGRQFSNSRSEMNVSTLELGDSALYLCASSVQGGGYVTNTEAFFGQGTRLTVV.

This rearrangement joins TRBV27 to TRBJ2-1; 9 nucleotides line up with TRBD1. Trimming removed 6 bases from V and 4 bases from J; junction bases left unmatched: 7. Germline CDR1 and CDR2: MNHEY and SMNVEV (reference sequence). The length of the CDR3 is 15 residues. CDR3 region: CASSIPGQGYNEQFF. The CDR3 region has the DNA TGTGCCAGCAGCATACCGGGACAGGGATACAATGAGCAGTTCTTC.